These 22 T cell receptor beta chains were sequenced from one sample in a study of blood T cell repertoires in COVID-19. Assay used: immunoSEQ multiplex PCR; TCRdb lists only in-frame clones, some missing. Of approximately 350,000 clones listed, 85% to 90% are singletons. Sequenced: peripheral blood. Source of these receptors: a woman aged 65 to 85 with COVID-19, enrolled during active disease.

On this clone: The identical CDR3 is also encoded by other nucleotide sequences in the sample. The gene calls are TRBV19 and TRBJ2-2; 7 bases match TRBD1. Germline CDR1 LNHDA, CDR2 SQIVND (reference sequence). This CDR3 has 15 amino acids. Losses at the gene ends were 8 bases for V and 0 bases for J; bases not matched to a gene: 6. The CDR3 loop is CASRPGQTNTGELFF. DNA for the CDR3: TGTGCCAGTCGTCCGGGACAGACGAACACCGGGGAGCTGTTTTTT.

Here the CDR3 DNA reads TGTGCCAGCAGCCAAGCGGGGAGGGAGCAGTTCTTC. Translating gives CASSQAGREQFF. The chain uses TRBV3-1 (or the pseudogene TRBV3-2) and TRBJ2-1, with TRBD2 as a possible D gene (6 bases). V lost 1 base and J lost 10, with 8 bases in between. CDR1 and CDR2 (germline): LGHDT, YNNKEL (reference sequence). This CDR3 has 12 amino acids.

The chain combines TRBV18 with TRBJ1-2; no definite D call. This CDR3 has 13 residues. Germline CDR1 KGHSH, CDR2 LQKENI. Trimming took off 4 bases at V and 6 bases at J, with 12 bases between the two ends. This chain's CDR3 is CASSLAREDGYTF. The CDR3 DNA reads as TGTGCCAGCTCACTTGCCCGGGAGGATGGCTACACCTTC.

CDR3 residues: CASSDPQGVGTEAFF. CDR3 coding DNA: TGTGCCAGCAGTGACCCACAGGGTGTAGGCACTGAAGCTTTCTTT. V and J are TRBV25-1 and TRBJ1-1; tentative D call: TRBD1 (6 bases). The germline gives CDR1 MGHDK, CDR2 SYGVNS. V lost 3 bases and J lost 4, with 15 bases in between. The CDR3 has 15 amino acids.

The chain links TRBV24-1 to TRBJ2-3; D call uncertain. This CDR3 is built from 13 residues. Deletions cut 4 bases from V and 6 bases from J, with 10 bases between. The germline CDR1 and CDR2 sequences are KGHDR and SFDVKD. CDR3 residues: CATSEPGFDTQYF. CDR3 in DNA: TGTGCCACCAGTGAGCCAGGTTTCGATACGCAGTATTTT.

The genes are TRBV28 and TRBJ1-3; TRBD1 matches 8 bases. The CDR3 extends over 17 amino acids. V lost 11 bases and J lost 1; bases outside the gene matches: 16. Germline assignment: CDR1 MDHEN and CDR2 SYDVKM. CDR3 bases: TGTGCCGGCTCTGGGCGAGGGACAGGAGGATCTGGAAACACCATATATTTT. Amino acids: CAGSGRGTGGSGNTIYF.

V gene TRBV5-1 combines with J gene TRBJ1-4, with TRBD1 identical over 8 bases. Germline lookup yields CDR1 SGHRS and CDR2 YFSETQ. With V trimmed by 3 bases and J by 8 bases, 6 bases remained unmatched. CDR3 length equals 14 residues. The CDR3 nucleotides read TGCGCCAGCAGCTCGACAGGGGCGGGGGAAAAACTGTTTTTT. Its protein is CASSSTGAGEKLFF.

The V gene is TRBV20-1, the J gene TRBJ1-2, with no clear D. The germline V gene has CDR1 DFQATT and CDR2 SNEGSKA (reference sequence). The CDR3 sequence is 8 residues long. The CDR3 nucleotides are TGCAGCATAGATGGCTACACCTTC. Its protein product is CSIDGYTF.

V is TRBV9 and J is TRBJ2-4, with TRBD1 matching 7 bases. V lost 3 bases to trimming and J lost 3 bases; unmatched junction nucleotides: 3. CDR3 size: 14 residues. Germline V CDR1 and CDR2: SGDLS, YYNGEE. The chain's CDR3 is CASSDGTVKNIQYF. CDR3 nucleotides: TGTGCCAGCAGCGACGGGACAGTCAAAAACATTCAGTACTTC.

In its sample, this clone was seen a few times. In DNA, the CDR3 is TGTGCCAGTAGTATTGTAGTAAACACTGAAGCTTTCTTT. Amino acid sequence: CASSIVVNTEAFF. V is TRBV19 and J is TRBJ1-1; no definite D call. Germline CDR1 LNHDA, CDR2 SQIVND (reference sequence). The CDR3 covers 13 residues. V dropped 3 bases and J dropped 2 bases, with 7 bases sitting between them.

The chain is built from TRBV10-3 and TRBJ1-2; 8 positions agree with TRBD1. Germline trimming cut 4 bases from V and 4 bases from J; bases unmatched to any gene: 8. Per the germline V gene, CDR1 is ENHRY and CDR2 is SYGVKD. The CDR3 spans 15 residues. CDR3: CAISATTGEGYGYTF. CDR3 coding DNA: TGTGCCATCAGTGCAACGACAGGGGAAGGCTATGGCTACACCTTC.

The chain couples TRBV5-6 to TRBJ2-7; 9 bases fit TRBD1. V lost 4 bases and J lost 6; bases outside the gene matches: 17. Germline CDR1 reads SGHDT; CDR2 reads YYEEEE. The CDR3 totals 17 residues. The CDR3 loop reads CASSPELDRGGSPEQYF. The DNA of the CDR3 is TGTGCCAGCAGCCCGGAACTGGACAGGGGTGGGAGCCCCGAGCAGTACTTC.

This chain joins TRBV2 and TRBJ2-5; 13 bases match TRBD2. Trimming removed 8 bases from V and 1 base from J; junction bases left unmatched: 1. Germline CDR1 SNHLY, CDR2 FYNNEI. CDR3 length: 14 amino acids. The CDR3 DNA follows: TGTGCCAGCCGACTAGCGGGGGGCCAAGAGACCCAGTACTTC. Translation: CASRLAGGQETQYF.

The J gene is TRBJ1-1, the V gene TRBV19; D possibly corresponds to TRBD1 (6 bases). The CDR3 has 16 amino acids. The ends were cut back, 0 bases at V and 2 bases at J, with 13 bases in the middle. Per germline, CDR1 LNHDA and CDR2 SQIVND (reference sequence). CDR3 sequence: CASSIDPTGSNTEAFF. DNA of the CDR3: TGTGCCAGTAGTATAGACCCCACAGGGTCCAACACTGAAGCTTTCTTT.

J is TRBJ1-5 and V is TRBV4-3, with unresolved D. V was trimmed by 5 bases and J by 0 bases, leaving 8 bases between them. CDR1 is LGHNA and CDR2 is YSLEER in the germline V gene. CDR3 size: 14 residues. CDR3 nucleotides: TGCGCCAGCAGCGAGGATTATAGCAATCAGCCCCAGCATTTT. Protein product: CASSEDYSNQPQHF.

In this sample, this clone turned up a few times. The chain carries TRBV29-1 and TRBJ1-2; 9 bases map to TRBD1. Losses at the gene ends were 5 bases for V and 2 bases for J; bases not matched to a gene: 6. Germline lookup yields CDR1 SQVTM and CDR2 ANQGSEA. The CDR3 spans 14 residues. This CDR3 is CSVLTGTGNYGYTF. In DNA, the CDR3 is TGCAGCGTTCTCACCGGGACAGGGAACTATGGCTACACCTTC.

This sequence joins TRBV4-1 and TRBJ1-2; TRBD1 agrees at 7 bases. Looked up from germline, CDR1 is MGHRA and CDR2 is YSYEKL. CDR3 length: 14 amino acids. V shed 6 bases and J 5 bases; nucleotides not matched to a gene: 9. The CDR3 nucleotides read TGCGCCAGCAGAATACCGGGACAGCTATATGGCTACACCTTC. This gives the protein CASRIPGQLYGYTF.

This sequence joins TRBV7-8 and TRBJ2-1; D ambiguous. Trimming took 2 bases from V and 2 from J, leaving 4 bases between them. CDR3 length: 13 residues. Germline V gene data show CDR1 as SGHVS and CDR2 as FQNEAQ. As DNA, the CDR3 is TGTGCCAGCAGCTTAAATACCTACAATGAGCAGTTCTTC. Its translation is CASSLNTYNEQFF.

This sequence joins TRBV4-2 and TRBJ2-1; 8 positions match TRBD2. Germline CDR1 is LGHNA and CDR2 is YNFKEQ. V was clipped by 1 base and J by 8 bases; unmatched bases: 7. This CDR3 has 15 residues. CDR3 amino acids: CASSQGWTSIYEQFF. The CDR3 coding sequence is TGTGCCAGCAGCCAAGGGTGGACTAGCATCTATGAGCAGTTCTTC.

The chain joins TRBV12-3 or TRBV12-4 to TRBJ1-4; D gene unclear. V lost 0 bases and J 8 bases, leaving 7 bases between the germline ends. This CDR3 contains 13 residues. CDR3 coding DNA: TGTGCCAGCAGTTTAGCGCCGGGAGAAAAACTGTTTTTT. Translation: CASSLAPGEKLFF.

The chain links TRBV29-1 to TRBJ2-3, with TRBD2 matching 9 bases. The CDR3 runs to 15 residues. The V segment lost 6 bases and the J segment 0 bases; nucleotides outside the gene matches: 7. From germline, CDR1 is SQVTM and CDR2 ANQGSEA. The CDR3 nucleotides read TGCAGCGTGGGACTAGCAACAATTAGCACAGATACGCAGTATTTT. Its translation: CSVGLATISTDTQYF.

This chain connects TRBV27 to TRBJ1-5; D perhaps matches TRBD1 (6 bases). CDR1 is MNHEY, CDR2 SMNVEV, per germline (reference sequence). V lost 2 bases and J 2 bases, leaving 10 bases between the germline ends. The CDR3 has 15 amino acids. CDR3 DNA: TGTGCCAGCAGTTTAAACAGGGTTGGCAATCAGCCCCAGCATTTT. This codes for CASSLNRVGNQPQHF.